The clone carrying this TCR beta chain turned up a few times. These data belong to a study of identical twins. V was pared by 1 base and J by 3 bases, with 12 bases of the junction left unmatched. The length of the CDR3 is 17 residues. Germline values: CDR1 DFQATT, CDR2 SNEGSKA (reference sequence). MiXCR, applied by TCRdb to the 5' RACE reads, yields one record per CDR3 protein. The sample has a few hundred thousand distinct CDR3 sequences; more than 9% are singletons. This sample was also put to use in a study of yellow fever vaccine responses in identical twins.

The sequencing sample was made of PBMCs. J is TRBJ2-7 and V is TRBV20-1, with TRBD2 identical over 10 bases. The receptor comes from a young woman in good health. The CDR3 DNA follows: TGCAGTGCTAGAGCCCTGAGGATTGGGACTAGCGACTACGAGCAGTACTTC. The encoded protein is CSARALRIGTSDYEQYF.